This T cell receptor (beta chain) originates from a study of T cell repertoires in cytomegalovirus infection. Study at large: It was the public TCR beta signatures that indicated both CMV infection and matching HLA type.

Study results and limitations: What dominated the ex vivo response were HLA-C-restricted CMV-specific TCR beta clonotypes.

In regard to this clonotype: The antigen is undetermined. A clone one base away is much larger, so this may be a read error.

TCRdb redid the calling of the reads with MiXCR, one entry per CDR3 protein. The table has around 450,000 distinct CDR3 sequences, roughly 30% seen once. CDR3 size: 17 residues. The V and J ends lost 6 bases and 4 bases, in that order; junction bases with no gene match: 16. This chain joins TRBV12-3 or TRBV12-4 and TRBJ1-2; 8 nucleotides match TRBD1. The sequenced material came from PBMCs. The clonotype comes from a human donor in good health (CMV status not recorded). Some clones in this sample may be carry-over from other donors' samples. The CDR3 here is CASRTGKGSGGGYGYTF. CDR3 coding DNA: TGTGCCAGCAGGACGGGGAAGGGGTCAGGGGGCGGCTATGGCTACACCTTC.